These T cell receptor beta chains were read from a single sample in a study of blood T cell repertoires in COVID-19. Generated by immunoSEQ multiplex PCR, the TCRdb table keeps only in-frame clones and is missing some. The data show 200,000 to 250,000 clones, with roughly 89% seen just once and 4.1% held by the top ten. The sample comprised PBMCs or T cells enriched from blood (not recorded which). These receptors were collected from a woman between 25 and 40 years old who had recovered from COVID-19. Both conserved end residues are part of each CDR3. D genes are given only for firm matches. For some rows the clone size is stated as once, few or many, or as a class when expanded; others skip it.

TRBJ2-1 once 18 TRBV19 TRBD2 CASSIREVLPVSYNEQFF TGTGCCAGTAGTATCCGGGAGGTTTTGCCCGTCTCCTACAATGAGCAGTTCTTC
TRBJ1-2 few 14 TRBV11-2 NA CASSPDRSGSGYTF TGTGCCAGCAGCCCCGACAGGTCGGGTTCCGGCTACACCTTC
TRBJ1-1 NA 13 TRBV7-2 TRBD1 CASRTGVNTEAFF TGTGCCAGCAGAACAGGGGTGAATACTGAAGCTTTCTTT
TRBJ2-2 NA 14 TRBV7-2 NA CASSLSRRAGELFF TGTGCCAGCAGCTTAAGTAGGAGGGCCGGGGAGCTGTTTTTT
TRBJ1-2 NA 15 TRBV7-6 NA CASSSAHRDNVGYTF TGTGCCAGCAGCTCAGCCCACCGGGACAACGTTGGCTACACCTTC
TRBJ1-2 NA 12 TRBV29-1 TRBD1 CSVDSRGDGYTF TGCAGCGTTGATTCCAGGGGGGATGGCTACACCTTC
TRBJ2-7 NA 12 TRBV28 NA CASSLERYEQYF TGTGCCAGCAGTTTAGAGCGCTACGAGCAGTACTTC
TRBJ1-5 NA 17 TRBV15 NA CATSRDIGGAGNQPQHF TGTGCCACCAGCAGAGATATTGGGGGGGCGGGCAATCAGCCCCAGCATTTT
TRBJ1-3 NA 15 TRBV4-3 NA CASRRAASSGNTIYF TGCGCCAGCAGGAGGGCCGCGAGCTCTGGAAACACCATATATTTT
TRBJ2-1 NA 14 TRBV4-3 NA CASSQVGRLNEQFF TGCGCCAGCAGCCAAGTAGGTAGACTCAATGAGCAGTTCTTC
TRBJ2-7 NA 14 TRBV7-2 TRBD1 CASSSTGGRYEQYF TGTGCCAGCAGCTCTACAGGGGGCCGGTACGAGCAGTACTTC
TRBJ1-5 NA 14 TRBV27 NA CASSPSRSNQPQHF TGTGCCAGCAGTCCATCAAGGAGTAATCAGCCCCAGCATTTT
TRBJ1-3 NA 13 TRBV11-2 NA CASSLVVGNTIYF TGTGCCAGCAGCTTAGTAGTTGGAAACACCATATATTTT
TRBJ2-2 NA 15 TRBV6-4 NA CASSQRHPNTGELFF TGTGCCAGCAGTCAGAGACACCCGAACACCGGGGAGCTGTTTTTT
TRBJ2-1 NA 16 TRBV4-1 NA CASSQSLAERYNEQFF TGCGCCAGCAGCCAAAGCTTAGCGGAGCGATACAATGAGCAGTTCTTC
TRBJ2-7 few 14 TRBV28 NA CASSSSEILYEQYF TGTGCCAGCAGTTCAAGCGAGATTCTCTACGAGCAGTACTTC
TRBJ1-6 once 13 TRBV29-1 NA CSVRGGEGSPLHF TGCAGCGTTAGAGGGGGTGAGGGATCACCCCTCCACTTT
TRBJ2-1 once 11 TRBV6-5 NA CASSQKRVQFF TGTGCCAGCAGCCAAAAGAGGGTGCAGTTCTTC
TRBJ2-3 NA 15 TRBV11-2 TRBD1 CASILGDRATDTQYF TGTGCCAGTATTCTTGGGGACAGGGCTACAGATACGCAGTATTTT
TRBJ2-1 few 11 TRBV10-2 NA CASSAYNEQFF TGCGCCAGCAGTGCATACAATGAGCAGTTCTTC
TRBJ2-1 many 15 TRBV27 TRBD1 CASSFQRTGKNEQFF TGTGCCAGCAGTTTTCAGAGGACAGGTAAAAATGAGCAGTTCTTC
TRBJ2-6 NA 15 TRBV27 NA CATDSTVLEANVLTF TGTGCCACCGACTCGACAGTTCTAGAGGCCAACGTCCTGACTTTC
TRBJ1-2 NA 14 TRBV10-3 TRBD1 CAISESPDRGSYTF TGTGCCATCAGTGAGTCTCCGGACAGGGGAAGCTACACCTTC
TRBJ2-7 once 17 TRBV15 TRBD2 CATSRGGLADSSYEQYF TGTGCCACCAGCAGAGGAGGACTAGCGGACAGCTCCTACGAGCAGTACTTC